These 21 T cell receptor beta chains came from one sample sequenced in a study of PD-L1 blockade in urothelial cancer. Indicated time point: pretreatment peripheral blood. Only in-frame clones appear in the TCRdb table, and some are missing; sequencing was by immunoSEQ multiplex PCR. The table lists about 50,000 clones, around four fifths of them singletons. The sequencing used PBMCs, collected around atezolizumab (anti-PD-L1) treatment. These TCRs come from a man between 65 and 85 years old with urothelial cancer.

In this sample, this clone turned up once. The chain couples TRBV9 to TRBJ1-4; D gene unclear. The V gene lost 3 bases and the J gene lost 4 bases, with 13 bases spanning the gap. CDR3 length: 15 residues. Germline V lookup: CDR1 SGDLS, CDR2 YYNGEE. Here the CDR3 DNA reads TGTGCCAGCAGCGGGAGTAATACCCTTAATGAAAAACTGTTTTTT. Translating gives CASSGSNTLNEKLFF.

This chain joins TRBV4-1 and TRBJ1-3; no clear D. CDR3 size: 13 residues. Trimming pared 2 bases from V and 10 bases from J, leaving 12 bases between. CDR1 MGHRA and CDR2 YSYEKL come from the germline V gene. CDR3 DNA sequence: TGCGCCAGCAGCCAATTGCGCTATGAGACCATATATTTT. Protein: CASSQLRYETIYF.

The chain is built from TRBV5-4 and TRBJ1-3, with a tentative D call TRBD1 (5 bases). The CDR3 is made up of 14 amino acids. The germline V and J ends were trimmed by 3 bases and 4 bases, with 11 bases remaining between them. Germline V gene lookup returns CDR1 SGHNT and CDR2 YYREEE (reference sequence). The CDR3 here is CASSSPGLGNTIYF. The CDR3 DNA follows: TGTGCCAGCAGCTCCCCAGGGTTGGGAAACACCATATATTTT.

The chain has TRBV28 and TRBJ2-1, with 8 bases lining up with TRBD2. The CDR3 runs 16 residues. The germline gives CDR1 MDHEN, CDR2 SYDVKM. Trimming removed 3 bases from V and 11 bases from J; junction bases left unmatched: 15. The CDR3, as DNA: TGTGCCAGCAGTTTGGCAGCGGGAGACTTCACAGCCCAGCAGTTCTTC. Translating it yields CASSLAAGDFTAQQFF.

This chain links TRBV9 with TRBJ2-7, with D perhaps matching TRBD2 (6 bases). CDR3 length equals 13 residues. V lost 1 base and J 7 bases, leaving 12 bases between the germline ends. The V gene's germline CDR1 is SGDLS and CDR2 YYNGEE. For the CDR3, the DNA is TGTGCCAGCAGCGTAAGGCCGGAGGGTGAGCAGTACTTC. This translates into CASSVRPEGEQYF.

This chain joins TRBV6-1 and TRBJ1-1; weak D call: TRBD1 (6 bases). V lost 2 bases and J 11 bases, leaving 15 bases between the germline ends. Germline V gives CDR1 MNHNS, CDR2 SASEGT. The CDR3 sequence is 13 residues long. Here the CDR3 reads CASSESAARGAFF. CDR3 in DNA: TGTGCCAGCAGTGAATCGGCTGCAAGGGGGGCTTTCTTT.

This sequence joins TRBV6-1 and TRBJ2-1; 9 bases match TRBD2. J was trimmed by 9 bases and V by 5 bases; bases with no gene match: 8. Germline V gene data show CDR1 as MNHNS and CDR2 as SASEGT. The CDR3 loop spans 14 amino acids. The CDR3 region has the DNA TGTGCCAGCAGTCAGACTAGCGGCTTAAGTGAGCAGTTCTTC. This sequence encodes CASSQTSGLSEQFF.

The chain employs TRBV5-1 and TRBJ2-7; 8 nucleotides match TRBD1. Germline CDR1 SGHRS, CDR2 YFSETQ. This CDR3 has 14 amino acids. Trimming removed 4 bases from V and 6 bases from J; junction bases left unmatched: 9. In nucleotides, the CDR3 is TGCGCCAGCAGCCTAGTGACAGGGGCGTTCGAGCAGTACTTC. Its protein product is CASSLVTGAFEQYF.

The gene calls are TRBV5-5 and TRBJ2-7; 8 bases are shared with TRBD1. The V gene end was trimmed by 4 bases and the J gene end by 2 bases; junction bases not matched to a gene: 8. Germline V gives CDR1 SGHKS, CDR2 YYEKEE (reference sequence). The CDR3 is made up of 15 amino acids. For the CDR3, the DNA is TGTGCCAGCAGCACAGCCGGGACAGGAACCTACGAGCAGTACTTC. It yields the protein CASSTAGTGTYEQYF.

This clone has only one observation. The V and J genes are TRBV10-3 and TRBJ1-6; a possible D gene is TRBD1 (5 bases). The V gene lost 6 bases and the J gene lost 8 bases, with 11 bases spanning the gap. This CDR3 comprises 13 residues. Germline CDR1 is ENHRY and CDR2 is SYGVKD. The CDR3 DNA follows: TGTGCCATCAGGGACCCGGGGGATTCACCCCTCCACTTT. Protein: CAIRDPGDSPLHF.

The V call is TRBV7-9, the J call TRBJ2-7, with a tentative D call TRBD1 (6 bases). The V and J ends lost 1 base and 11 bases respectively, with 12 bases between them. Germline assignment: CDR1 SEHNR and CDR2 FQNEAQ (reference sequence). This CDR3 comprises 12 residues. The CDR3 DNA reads TGTGCCAGCAGCTTAGTTGGCCAGGGGAAGTACTTC. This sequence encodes CASSLVGQGKYF.

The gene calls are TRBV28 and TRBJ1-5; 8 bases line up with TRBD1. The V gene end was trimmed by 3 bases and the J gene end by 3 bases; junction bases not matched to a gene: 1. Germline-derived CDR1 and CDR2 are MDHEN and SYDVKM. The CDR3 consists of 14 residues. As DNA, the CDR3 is TGTGCCAGCAGTTTGGACAGGGACAATCAGCCCCAGCATTTT. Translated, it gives CASSLDRDNQPQHF.

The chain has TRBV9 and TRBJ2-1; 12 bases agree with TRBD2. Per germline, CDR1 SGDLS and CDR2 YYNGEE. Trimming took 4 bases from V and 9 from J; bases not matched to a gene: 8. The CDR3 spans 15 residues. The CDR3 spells CASSPRTSGMTEQFF. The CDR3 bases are TGTGCCAGCAGCCCCCGGACTAGCGGGATGACTGAGCAGTTCTTC.

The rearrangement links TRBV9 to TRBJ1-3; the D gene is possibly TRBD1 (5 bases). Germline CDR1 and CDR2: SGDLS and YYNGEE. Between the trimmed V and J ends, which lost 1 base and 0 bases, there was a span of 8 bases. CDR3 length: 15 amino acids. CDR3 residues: CASSVMDTSGNTIYF. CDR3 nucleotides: TGTGCCAGCAGCGTAATGGACACCTCTGGAAACACCATATATTTT.

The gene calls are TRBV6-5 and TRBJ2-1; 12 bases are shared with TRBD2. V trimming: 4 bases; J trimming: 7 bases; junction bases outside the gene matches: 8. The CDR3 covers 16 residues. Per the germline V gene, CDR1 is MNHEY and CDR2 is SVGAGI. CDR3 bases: TGTGCCAGCAGTTTCTACACTAGCGGGAGGTGGAATGAGCAGTTCTTC. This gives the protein CASSFYTSGRWNEQFF.

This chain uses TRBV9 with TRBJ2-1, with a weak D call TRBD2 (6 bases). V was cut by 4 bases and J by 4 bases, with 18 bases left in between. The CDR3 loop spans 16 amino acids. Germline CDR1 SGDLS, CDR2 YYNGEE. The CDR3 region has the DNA TGTGCCAGCAGCCCGGGCCCCCAGGACTATTACAATGAGCAGTTCTTC. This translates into CASSPGPQDYYNEQFF.

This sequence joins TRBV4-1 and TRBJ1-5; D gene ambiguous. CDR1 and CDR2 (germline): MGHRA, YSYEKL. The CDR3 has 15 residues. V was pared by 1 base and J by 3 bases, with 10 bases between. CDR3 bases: TGCGCCAGCAGCCAAGGGGAGAGGGCCAATCAGCCCCAGCATTTT. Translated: CASSQGERANQPQHF.

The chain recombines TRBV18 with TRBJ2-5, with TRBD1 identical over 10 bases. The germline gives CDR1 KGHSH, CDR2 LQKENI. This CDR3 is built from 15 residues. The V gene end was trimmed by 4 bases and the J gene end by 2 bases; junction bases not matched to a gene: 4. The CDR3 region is CASSRQGAGQETQYF. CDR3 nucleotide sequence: TGTGCCAGCTCACGACAGGGGGCTGGTCAAGAGACCCAGTACTTC.

CDR3 sequence (DNA): TGTGCCAGCAGCCCTAGACTAGCGGGAGACCACGAGCAGTACTTC. It specifies CASSPRLAGDHEQYF. The chain carries TRBV7-2 and TRBJ2-7; 12 nucleotides match TRBD2. CDR3 length: 15 amino acids. Trimming removed 5 bases from V and 5 bases from J; junction bases left unmatched: 7. Germline assignment: CDR1 SGHTA and CDR2 FQGNSA.

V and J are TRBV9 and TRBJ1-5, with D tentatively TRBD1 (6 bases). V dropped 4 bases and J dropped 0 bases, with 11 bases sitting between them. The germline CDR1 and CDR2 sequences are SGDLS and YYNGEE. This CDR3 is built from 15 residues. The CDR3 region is CASSPTGISNQPQHF. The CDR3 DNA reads TGTGCCAGCAGCCCGACAGGAATTAGCAATCAGCCCCAGCATTTT. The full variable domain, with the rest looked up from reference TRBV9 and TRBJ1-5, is DSGVTQTPKHLITATGQRVTLRCSPRSGDLSVYWYQQSLDQGLQFLIQYYNGEERAKGNILERFSAQQFPDLHSELNLSSLELGDSALYFCASSPTGISNQPQHFGDGTRLSIL.

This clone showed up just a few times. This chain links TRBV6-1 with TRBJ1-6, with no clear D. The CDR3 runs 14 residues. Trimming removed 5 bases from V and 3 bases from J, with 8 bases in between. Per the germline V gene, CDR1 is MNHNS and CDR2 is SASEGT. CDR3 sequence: CASSRTDYNSPLHF. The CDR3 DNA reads TGTGCCAGCAGTCGGACTGACTATAATTCACCCCTCCACTTT.